This T cell receptor beta chain emerged from a study of OX40 agonist ivuxolimab in advanced cancers. The wider study: Those enrolled were 80% to 85% male, with a mean age of about 60 years and ages from roughly 23 to 79. Partial responses were seen in three patients, one with hepatocellular carcinoma and two with cutaneous melanoma. Study-wide results and caveats: Researchers did not determine the expanded peripheral T cells' antigen specificity.

The assay was immunoSEQ multiplex PCR, and TCRdb's table has in-frame clones only and misses some. Of 75,000 to 95,000 clones listed, 70% to 85% are singletons. Autoimmune disease history or systemic immunosuppression excluded patients. As to this clone: The target antigen is unknown.

Germline V gene sequence: CDR1 KGHSH, CDR2 LQKENI. The V and J ends lost 3 bases and 5 bases respectively, with 17 bases between them. This CDR3 is built from 15 residues. Here the sequenced sample was CD4+ or CD8+ T cells sorted from blood, taken in a trial of the OX40 agonist ivuxolimab. The receptor's source is an adult with an advanced solid tumor such as melanoma, head and neck, liver or kidney cancer. V usage is TRBV18 and J usage is TRBJ2-7; D is uncertain. The CDR3, as DNA: TGTGCCAGCTCACCCTCGGGCCCCCCTAGTAACGAGCAGTACTTC. As protein: CASSPSGPPSNEQYF.